The 19 T cell receptor beta chains presented below share a single source sample, sequenced in a study of long-term antiretroviral therapy in people with HIV. Investigators performed immunoSEQ version v3.0 at survey level. The protocol was immunoSEQ multiplex PCR, while the TCRdb copy is restricted to in-frame clones and leaves out a portion. The sample carries under 20,000 clones, 78% recorded once. The specimen comprised unsorted PBMCs, sampled 0.3 years after starting antiretroviral therapy. The receptors stem from a woman between 50 and 59 years old with HIV.

The chain has TRBV6-6 and TRBJ2-5; no firm D call. V was pared by 4 bases and J by 1 base, with 1 base between. The CDR3 runs to 11 residues. Germline V gene lookup returns CDR1 MNHNY and CDR2 SVGAGI (reference sequence). This CDR3 reads CASSFQETQYF. CDR3 sequence (DNA): TGTGCCAGCAGTTTCCAAGAGACCCAGTACTTC.

V usage is TRBV9 and J usage is TRBJ1-2; possibly TRBD1 for D (5 bases). CDR1 and CDR2 from the germline V gene are SGDLS and YYNGEE. This CDR3 has 13 amino acids. With 6 bases removed from V and 3 bases from J, the gap between germline ends came to 12 bases. The CDR3 DNA reads TGTGCCAGCACGAGGGGAAGCGACTATGGCTACACCTTC. Translation gives CASTRGSDYGYTF.

The chain employs TRBV29-1 and TRBJ2-2; TRBD1 agrees at 10 bases. The CDR3 is 14 residues long. V shed 7 bases and J 5 bases; nucleotides not matched to a gene: 7. Germline CDR1 reads SQVTM; CDR2 reads ANQGSEA. The CDR3 DNA is TGCAGCGCAGAGGGGGACAGGGGAACCGGGGAGCTGTTTTTT. Encoded protein: CSAEGDRGTGELFF.

This clone was observed a few times. Other DNA sequences in this sample translate to the same CDR3. V and J are TRBV5-6 and TRBJ1-5; 7 bases line up with TRBD1. The CDR3 covers 14 residues. V trimming: 2 bases; J trimming: 4 bases; junction bases outside the gene matches: 3. From germline, CDR1 is SGHDT and CDR2 YYEEEE. The CDR3 loop is CASSLQGINQPQHF. CDR3 coding DNA: TGTGCCAGCAGCTTACAGGGGATAAATCAGCCCCAGCATTTT.

The chain has TRBV7-2 and TRBJ1-1; possible D gene TRBD1, 6 bases. The CDR3 totals 14 residues. Trimming left V 1 base short and J 4 bases short, with 10 bases between. In germline, CDR1 is SGHTA, CDR2 FQGNSA. CDR3 loop: CASSLVQGITEAFF. The DNA of the CDR3 is TGTGCCAGCAGCTTAGTTCAGGGGATCACTGAAGCTTTCTTT.

The V call is TRBV30, the J call TRBJ2-5; 12 bases line up with TRBD2. Germline values: CDR1 GTSNPN, CDR2 SVGIG (reference sequence). V was pared by 4 bases and J by 2 bases, with 11 bases of the junction left unmatched. This CDR3 has 17 residues. The CDR3 loop is CAWTPGTSGLVQETQYF. The CDR3 DNA is TGTGCCTGGACCCCTGGGACTAGCGGGTTAGTGCAAGAGACCCAGTACTTC.

The CDR3 sequence: CASRHYRAVNQKLFF. The CDR3 DNA sequence: TGTGCCAGCAGACATTACAGGGCGGTAAATCAAAAACTGTTTTTT. The rearrangement links TRBV11-2 to TRBJ1-4; TRBD1 might be the D (6 bases). V lost 6 bases and J 9 bases, leaving 20 bases between the germline ends. The CDR3 length is 15 residues. Germline CDR1 is SGHAT and CDR2 is FQNNGV.

The J gene is TRBJ1-1, the V gene TRBV30, with D hard to call. Germline CDR1 and CDR2: GTSNPN and SVGIG (reference sequence). V dropped 0 bases and J dropped 3 bases, with 8 bases sitting between them. The CDR3 length is 13 residues. As DNA, the CDR3 is TGTGCCTGGAGTGTACTTCAGGACACTGAAGCTTTCTTT. It yields the protein CAWSVLQDTEAFF.

V is TRBV6-1 and J is TRBJ2-7; TRBD1 agrees at 11 bases. The CDR3 covers 14 residues. Trimming took 6 bases from V and 4 from J; bases not matched to a gene: 5. Germline CDR1 reads MNHNS; CDR2 reads SASEGT. The CDR3 bases are TGTGCCAGCAGAAGGGGACAGGGGGAGTACGAGCAGTACTTC. This translates into CASRRGQGEYEQYF.

Only a few counts were recorded for this clone. The V call is TRBV6-6, the J call TRBJ2-7; 10 bases are a match to TRBD1. Looked up from germline, CDR1 is MNHNY and CDR2 is SVGAGI (reference sequence). CDR3 size: 15 residues. V gave up 0 bases and J gave up 6 bases; unmatched junction bases: 5. CDR3 DNA: TGTGCCAGCAGTTACTCGACGACAGGGGGCGCCGAGCAGTACTTC. It translates to CASSYSTTGGAEQYF.

In this sample, this clone turned up a few times. The CDR3 loop is CASSSLTGRNTEAFF. CDR3 sequence (DNA): TGTGCCAGCAGTTCATTGACAGGGCGGAACACTGAAGCTTTCTTT. The rearrangement links TRBV27 to TRBJ1-1; 7 bases are shared with TRBD1. The ends lost 4 bases at V and 1 base at J; junction bases unmatched: 6. Germline CDR1 reads MNHEY; CDR2 reads SMNVEV (reference sequence). The CDR3 is 15 amino acids.

The chain joins TRBV5-6 to TRBJ2-7; D is possibly TRBD1 or TRBD2 (6 bases each). CDR3 length: 13 residues. CDR1 and CDR2 from the germline V gene are SGHDT and YYEEEE. V lost 8 bases and J lost 8, with 20 bases in between. CDR3 in amino acids: CASSGVAGGKQYF. The DNA for the CDR3 is TGTGCCAGTTCAGGGGTGGCCGGGGGAAAGCAGTACTTC.

In its sample, this clone was seen a few times. This chain joins TRBV11-2 and TRBJ2-3; D is perhaps TRBD2 (6 bases). There are 15 residues in the CDR3. V lost 5 bases and J 2 bases, leaving 14 bases between the germline ends. Germline CDR1 reads SGHAT; CDR2 reads FQNNGV. The DNA for the CDR3 is TGTGCCAGCAGCCCAATGGGGGGAACCACAGATACGCAGTATTTT. Translating gives CASSPMGGTTDTQYF.

CDR3 sequence reads: CASSALAGGSDTQYF. The CDR3 DNA follows: TGTGCCAGCAGTGCCTTAGCGGGGGGCTCGGATACGCAGTATTTT. This chain connects TRBV27 to TRBJ2-3; 10 bases line up with TRBD2. With 5 bases clipped from V and 6 bases from J, the junction kept 8 bases outside the gene matches. The germline V gene encodes CDR1 MNHEY and CDR2 SMNVEV (reference sequence). This CDR3 spans 15 amino acids.

The chain is built from TRBV6-5 and TRBJ1-6; D gene unclear. Germline V gene sequence: CDR1 MNHEY, CDR2 SVGAGI. The V end lost 6 bases, the J end lost 9 bases, and 15 bases lay between the germline ends. The CDR3 contains 14 residues. CDR3 protein: CASSRTTRGSPLHF. In DNA, the CDR3 is TGTGCCAGCAGCCGGACCACCCGCGGTTCACCCCTCCACTTT.

This chain connects TRBV6-4 to TRBJ1-2; 8 bases fit TRBD1. Germline lookup yields CDR1 MRHNA and CDR2 SNTAGT. The length of the CDR3 is 13 residues. The V and J ends lost 6 bases and 8 bases, in that order; junction bases with no gene match: 8. The CDR3 reads CASRPTGAGGYTF. Here the CDR3 DNA reads TGTGCCAGCAGACCGACAGGGGCAGGGGGCTACACCTTC.

The chain combines TRBV6-1 with TRBJ1-2, with 7 positions matching TRBD1. With V trimmed by 4 bases and J by 5 bases, 13 bases remained unmatched. Germline V gene sequence: CDR1 MNHNS, CDR2 SASEGT. CDR3 length: 16 residues. The CDR3 is CASSVNRGQGGYGYTF. CDR3 DNA sequence: TGTGCCAGCAGTGTAAATCGGGGGCAGGGGGGGTATGGCTACACCTTC.

The chain is built from TRBV6-1 and TRBJ1-2; D possibly corresponds to TRBD1 (5 bases). Germline CDR1 MNHNS, CDR2 SASEGT. Trimming stripped 4 bases from V and 3 bases from J, with 21 bases between. The CDR3 is 17 amino acids. The CDR3 sequence is CASSVEGLTPGYYGYTF. DNA for the CDR3: TGTGCCAGCAGTGTAGAGGGGCTAACACCAGGCTACTATGGCTACACCTTC.

V usage is TRBV14 and J usage is TRBJ1-2; D unresolved. The CDR3 contains 14 residues. Trimming cost V 6 bases and J 4 bases, with 15 bases left between them. The V gene's germline CDR1 is SGHDN and CDR2 FVKESK. The CDR3 DNA is TGTGCCAGCAGGGGTGCGGGGAGAACCTATGGCTACACCTTC. It translates to CASRGAGRTYGYTF.